Below, one T cell receptor (beta chain) is given with its context. CDR1 and CDR2 (germline): LGHNA, YNFKEQ. The CDR3 has 17 amino acids. V lost 0 bases, J lost 5 bases, and 9 bases stayed unmatched. The sample is drawn from a study of blood T cell repertoires in COVID-19. At the level of the study: PBMCs, B-cell-depleted T cells, or T cells provided the cDNA or gDNA that made up the material.

Recruitment covered about two dozen US areas and drew participants whose ages spanned roughly 18 to 100 years. Cohort assignment relied on participant-reported clinical history. As processed by the authors: Amplified reference gene primers provided the basis for estimating nucleated cell counts. Profiled with immunoSEQ multiplex PCR; TCRdb holds only in-frame clones, not every one. The V and J calls and clone size were taken over from that table, and D and trimming were inferred from the DNA. This sample has hundreds of thousands of clones, with approximately 91% found just once. The clonotype comes from a woman between 35 and 50 years old with acute COVID-19. The chain combines TRBV4-2 with TRBJ2-7; the match to TRBD1 covers 11 bases. What was sequenced was PBMCs or T cells enriched from blood (not recorded which). The CDR3 spells CASSQDGTGGPNDEQYF. In nucleotides, the CDR3 is TGTGCCAGCAGCCAAGATGGGACAGGGGGACCGAACGACGAGCAGTACTTC.